The 15 T cell receptor beta chains given below trace back to one sample, sequenced in a study of shared clonotypes between healthy human individuals. The assay was immunoSEQ multiplex PCR, and TCRdb's table has in-frame clones only and misses some. This table holds 740,000 or so clones, 55% to 85% found once. Sequenced sample: memory CD4+ T cells sorted from blood. Subset here: CD45RA-negative fraction. The receptors here all came from a woman aged 25 to 39 in good health.

The table lists this clone with a few counts. The chain has TRBV7-8 and TRBJ2-7, with no clear D. The CDR3 is made up of 13 amino acids. Germline V gene sequence: CDR1 SGHVS, CDR2 FQNEAQ. Trimming cost V 1 base and J 3 bases, with 7 bases left between them. For the CDR3, the DNA is TGTGCCAGCAGCTTAGGTTTTAACTACGAGCAGTACTTC. Protein sequence: CASSLGFNYEQYF.

The chain has TRBV19 and TRBJ1-1; a weak D match, TRBD1 (5 bases). The length of the CDR3 is 15 residues. The germline CDR1 and CDR2 sequences are LNHDA and SQIVND (reference sequence). V was clipped by 6 bases and J by 1 base, with 15 bases between them. DNA of the CDR3: TGTGCCAGTAGGGATGAGGGGACGGGGAACACTGAAGCTTTCTTT. It codes for CASRDEGTGNTEAFF.

Only one count was recorded for this clone. The rearrangement joins TRBV6-1 to TRBJ2-4; no definite D call. Trimming cost V 3 bases and J 6 bases, with 21 bases left between them. CDR1 and CDR2 from the germline V gene are MNHNS and SASEGT. The CDR3 spans 17 residues. In DNA, the CDR3 is TGTGCCAGCAGTGATGGGTTTCACTCAGGTCGCGGAAACATTCAGTACTTC. Its protein product is CASSDGFHSGRGNIQYF.

The rearrangement uses TRBV25-1 and TRBJ2-7, with D perhaps TRBD2 (5 bases). This CDR3 has 12 residues. V lost 4 bases and J 5 bases, leaving 9 bases between the germline ends. From germline, CDR1 is MGHDK and CDR2 SYGVNS. Here the CDR3 DNA reads TGTGCCAGCAGTGTGGGGAGCGACGAGCAGTACTTC. Translating gives CASSVGSDEQYF.

This clone appeared a few times. The chain combines TRBV11-2 with TRBJ2-1; the match to TRBD2 covers 14 bases. The CDR3 runs 18 residues. The V segment lost 10 bases and the J segment 7 bases; nucleotides outside the gene matches: 18. Germline CDR1 SGHAT, CDR2 FQNNGV. The CDR3 reads CATRGLAGDPPVVNEQFF. CDR3 nucleotide sequence: TGTGCCACCAGGGGACTAGCGGGAGACCCGCCGGTTGTAAATGAGCAGTTCTTC.

The V and J genes are TRBV27 and TRBJ1-4; 7 positions agree with TRBD1. This CDR3 is 18 amino acids long. With 5 bases clipped from V and 3 bases from J, the junction kept 15 bases outside the gene matches. Germline CDR1 MNHEY, CDR2 SMNVEV (reference sequence). CDR3 sequence reads: CASSRHFRGYIANEKLFF. The CDR3 DNA reads TGTGCCAGCAGTCGTCATTTCAGGGGGTACATTGCTAATGAAAAACTGTTTTTT.

V usage is TRBV25-1 and J usage is TRBJ2-1, with 8 bases that match TRBD2. From germline, CDR1 is MGHDK and CDR2 SYGVNS. With V trimmed by 5 bases and J by 6 bases, 9 bases remained unmatched. The length of the CDR3 is 15 residues. The CDR3 spells CASSHTDREGNEQFF. DNA for the CDR3: TGTGCCAGCAGTCACACTGACCGGGAGGGCAATGAGCAGTTCTTC.

This clone has only a few counts. V and J are TRBV15 and TRBJ2-7, with 13 bases aligning to TRBD2. V trimming: 4 bases; J trimming: 3 bases; junction bases outside the gene matches: 6. This CDR3 contains 16 residues. The germline CDR1 and CDR2 sequences are LNHNV and YYDKDF (reference sequence). CDR3 protein: CATSKRGLAGHYEQYF. The CDR3 bases are TGTGCCACCAGCAAAAGGGGACTAGCGGGGCACTACGAGCAGTACTTC. Full variable domain (remainder filled in from reference TRBV15 and TRBJ2-7): DAMVIQNPRYQVTQFGKPVTLSCSQTLNHNVMYWYQQKSSQAPKLLFHYYDKDFNNEADTPDNFQSRRPNTSFCFLDIRSPGLGDTAMYLCATSKRGLAGHYEQYFGPGTRLTVT.

This chain connects TRBV10-2 to TRBJ1-5; D remains ambiguous. CDR3 size: 14 residues. The germline CDR1 and CDR2 sequences are WSHSY and SAAADI. V lost 3 bases and J lost 4, with 10 bases in between. Written as DNA, the CDR3 is TGCGCCAGCAGTGATATAGGTGGAAATCAGCCCCAGCATTTT. As protein: CASSDIGGNQPQHF.

The CDR3 spells CASSFGTFSGNTIYF. The CDR3 DNA sequence: TGTGCCAGCAGCTTCGGGACATTCTCTGGAAACACCATATATTTT. The chain combines TRBV5-6 with TRBJ1-3, with D perhaps TRBD1 (6 bases). The CDR3 covers 15 residues. Trimming removed 2 bases from V and 0 bases from J, with 9 bases in between. Germline values: CDR1 SGHDT, CDR2 YYEEEE.

The CDR3 bases are TGTGCCAGCAGTTTGATGGACAAAGAAAAAGAGACCCAGTACTTC. It translates to CASSLMDKEKETQYF. The rearrangement uses TRBV28 and TRBJ2-5; the D gene is possibly TRBD1 (5 bases). The CDR3 contains 15 residues. Germline V gives CDR1 MDHEN, CDR2 SYDVKM. With 3 bases removed from V and 3 bases from J, the gap between germline ends came to 14 bases. The complete variable domain, with remaining parts taken from reference TRBV28 and TRBJ2-5, reads DVKVTQSSRYLVKRTGEKVFLECVQDMDHENMFWYRQDPGLGLRLIYFSYDVKMKEKGDIPEGYSVSREKKERFSLILESASTNQTSMYLCASSLMDKEKETQYFGPGTRLLVL.

This clone was observed once. The chain combines TRBV19 with TRBJ2-2; 9 positions match TRBD1. The CDR3 extends over 15 amino acids. Germline-derived CDR1 and CDR2 are LNHDA and SQIVND (reference sequence). With V trimmed by 6 bases and J by 5 bases, 7 bases remained unmatched. CDR3 sequence (DNA): TGTGCCAGTAGACTTGACAGGGGGGGTACCGGGGAGCTGTTTTTT. Translating gives CASRLDRGGTGELFF.

The rearrangement uses TRBV11-2 and TRBJ2-5; weak D call: TRBD1 (7 bases). The CDR3 consists of 16 residues. Germline V gene lookup returns CDR1 SGHAT and CDR2 FQNNGV. V was pared by 1 base and J by 7 bases, with 19 bases between. CDR3 amino acids: CASSLVRAGGPGTQYF. DNA of the CDR3: TGTGCCAGCAGCTTAGTTCGGGCAGGGGGGCCGGGGACCCAGTACTTC. Full variable domain (missing parts from reference TRBV11-2 and TRBJ2-5): EAGVAQSPRYKIIEKRQSVAFWCNPISGHATLYWYQQILGQGPKLLIQFQNNGVVDDSQLPKDRFSAERLKGVDSTLKIQPAKLEDSAVYLCASSLVRAGGPGTQYFGPGTRLLVL.

The chain carries TRBV11-2 and TRBJ1-3; possible D gene TRBD1, 6 bases. The CDR3 loop spans 14 amino acids. Germline V gives CDR1 SGHAT, CDR2 FQNNGV. The V and J ends lost 8 bases and 0 bases respectively, with 11 bases between them. CDR3 DNA: TGTGCCAGCCTACGGGGGCGCTCTGGAAACACCATATATTTT. Protein sequence: CASLRGRSGNTIYF.

This rearrangement joins TRBV27 to TRBJ2-7; TRBD2 matches 7 bases. Germline trimming cut 6 bases from V and 3 bases from J; bases unmatched to any gene: 20. Germline CDR1 is MNHEY and CDR2 is SMNVEV (reference sequence). The CDR3 extends over 18 amino acids. The CDR3 coding sequence is TGTGCCAGCAGCCCCCGCCCGCCGCTAGCGGAGAAGAGCTACGAGCAGTACTTC. Translating gives CASSPRPPLAEKSYEQYF.